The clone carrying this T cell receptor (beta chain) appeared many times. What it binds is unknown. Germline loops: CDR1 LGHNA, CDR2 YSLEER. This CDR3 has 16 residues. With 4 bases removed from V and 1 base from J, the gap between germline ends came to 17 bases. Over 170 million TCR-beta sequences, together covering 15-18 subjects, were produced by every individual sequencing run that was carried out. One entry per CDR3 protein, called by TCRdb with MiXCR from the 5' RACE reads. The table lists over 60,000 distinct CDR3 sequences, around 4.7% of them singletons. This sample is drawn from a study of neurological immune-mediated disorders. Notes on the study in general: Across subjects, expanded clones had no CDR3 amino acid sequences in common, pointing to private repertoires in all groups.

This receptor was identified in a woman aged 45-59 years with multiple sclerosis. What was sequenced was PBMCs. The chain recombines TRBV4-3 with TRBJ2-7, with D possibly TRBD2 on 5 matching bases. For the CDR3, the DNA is TGCGCCAGCAGCCGTAACGTACGGGGTTTATCCTACGAGCAGTACTTC. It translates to CASSRNVRGLSYEQYF.